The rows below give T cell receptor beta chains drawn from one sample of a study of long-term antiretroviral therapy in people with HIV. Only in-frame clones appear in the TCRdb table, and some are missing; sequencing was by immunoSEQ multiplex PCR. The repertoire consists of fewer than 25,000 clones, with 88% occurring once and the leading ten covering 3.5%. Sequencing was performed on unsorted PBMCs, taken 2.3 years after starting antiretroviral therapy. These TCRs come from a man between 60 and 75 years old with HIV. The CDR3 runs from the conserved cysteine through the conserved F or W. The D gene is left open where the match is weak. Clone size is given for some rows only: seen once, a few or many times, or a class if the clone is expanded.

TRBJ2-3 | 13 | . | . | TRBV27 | TGTGCCAGCAGTTCCCCCGGCGGGGATACGCAGTATTTT | CASSSPGGDTQYF
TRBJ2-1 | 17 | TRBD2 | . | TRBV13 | TGTGCCAGCAGCCGGGGACTAGCCGGCGGAGTGCAGAATGAGCAGTTCTTC | CASSRGLAGGVQNEQFF
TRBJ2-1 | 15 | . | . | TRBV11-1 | TGTGCCAGCACCTCCGGACACGGCTCCTACAATGAGCAGTTCTTC | CASTSGHGSYNEQFF
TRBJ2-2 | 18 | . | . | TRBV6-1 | TGTGCCAGCAGTGAAGCCGTGAGGGGGGCCTCGAACACCGGGGAGCTGTTTTTT | CASSEAVRGASNTGELFF
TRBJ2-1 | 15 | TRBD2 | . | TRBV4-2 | TGTGCCGTGGCCTACGATGCGGGAGGCTCCAATGAGCAGTTCTTC | CAVAYDAGGSNEQFF
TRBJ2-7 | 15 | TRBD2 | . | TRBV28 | TGTGCCAGCAGTCCCAGCCATCTCCGGGAGGGCGAGCAGTACTTC | CASSPSHLREGEQYF
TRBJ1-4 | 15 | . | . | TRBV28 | TGTGCCAGCAGTGGACCGGTGGCAGCGGGAGAAAAACTGTTTTTT | CASSGPVAAGEKLFF
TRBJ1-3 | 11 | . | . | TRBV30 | TGTGCCTCGCCCTCGGGAAACACCATATATTTT | CASPSGNTIYF
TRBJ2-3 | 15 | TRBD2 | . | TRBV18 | TGTGCCAGCTCACCACGACTAGCGGTCACAGATACGCAGTATTTT | CASSPRLAVTDTQYF
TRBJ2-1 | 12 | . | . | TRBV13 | TGTGCCAGCAGCTTAGTCGCGGGAGAGCAGTTCTTC | CASSLVAGEQFF
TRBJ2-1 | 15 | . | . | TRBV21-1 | TGTGCCAGCAGCTGGGCCTTAGACGTGGGTAATGAGCAGTTCTTC | CASSWALDVGNEQFF
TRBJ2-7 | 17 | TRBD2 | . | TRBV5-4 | TGTGCCAGCAGTTTCGGGACTAGCCCGGCCGGGACCTACGAGCAGTACTTC | CASSFGTSPAGTYEQYF
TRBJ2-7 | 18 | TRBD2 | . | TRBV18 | TGTGCCAGCTCACCGATAGACGGACTAGCGGGAGGGGAAGGCGAGCAGTACTTC | CASSPIDGLAGGEGEQYF
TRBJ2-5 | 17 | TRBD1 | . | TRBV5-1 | TGCGCCAGCAGCTTGGTGTACAGGGGTCCTGTTCGAGAGACCCAGTACTTC | CASSLVYRGPVRETQYF
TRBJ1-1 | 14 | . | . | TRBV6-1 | TGTGCCAGCAGTGCAGTGGGAATAGGCACTGAAGCTTTCTTT | CASSAVGIGTEAFF
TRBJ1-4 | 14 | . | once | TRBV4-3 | TGCGCCAGCAGCCAAGATAAGGGAAGGGAAAAACTGTTTTTT | CASSQDKGREKLFF
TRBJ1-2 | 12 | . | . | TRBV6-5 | TGTGCCAGCAGCCCAACGGGCCTTGGCTACACCTTC | CASSPTGLGYTF
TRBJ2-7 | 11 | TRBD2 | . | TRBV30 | TGTGCCGGGACTAAGCCCCACGAGCAGTACTTC | CAGTKPHEQYF
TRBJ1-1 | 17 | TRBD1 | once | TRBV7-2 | TGTGCCAGCAGCTTTTTTGGATGGGCAGGGGGCCACACTGAAGCTTTCTTT | CASSFFGWAGGHTEAFF
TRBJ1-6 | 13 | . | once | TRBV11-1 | TGTGCCAGCAGCTTAATAAGTAATTCACCCCTCCACTTT | CASSLISNSPLHF
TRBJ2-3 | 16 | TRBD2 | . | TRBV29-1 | TGCAGCGTATTTAGCGGGAGATTTTCCGTGACAGATACGCAGTATTTT | CSVFSGRFSVTDTQYF
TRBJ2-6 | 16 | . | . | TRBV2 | TGTGCCAGCAGCGGTCCAACAGGGCCTGGGGCCAACGTCCTGACTTTC | CASSGPTGPGANVLTF
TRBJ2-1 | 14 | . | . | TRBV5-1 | TGCGCCACCAAGACAGGAACCTCCTACAATGAGCAGTTCTTC | CATKTGTSYNEQFF
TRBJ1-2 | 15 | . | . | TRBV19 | TGTGCCAGTAGTATCGGGCTCCTGCCTTCGGGGGGCTACACCTTC | CASSIGLLPSGGYTF
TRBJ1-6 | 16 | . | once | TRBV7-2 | TGTGCCAGCAGCTTAGTGTTGGGCGGGTATAATTCACCCCTCCACTTT | CASSLVLGGYNSPLHF
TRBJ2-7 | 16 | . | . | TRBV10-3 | TGTGCCATCAGTGATCTCTTGGCGGAGAACCTTTACGAGCAGTACTTC | CAISDLLAENLYEQYF
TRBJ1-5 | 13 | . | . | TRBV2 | TGTGCCAGCAGTGACAGGGACAATCAGCCCCAGCATTTT | CASSDRDNQPQHF